Presented here are 16 T cell receptor beta chains from one specimen sequenced in a study of identical twins. TCRdb used MiXCR to reprocess the 5' RACE reads, holding one entry per CDR3 protein. Counted here are 1.5 million to 2 million distinct CDR3 sequences, about 32% occurring once; the ten biggest clones make up less than 0.35%. Sequenced material: cord blood. These receptors originate from a newborn girl in good health.

The rearrangement uses TRBV25-1 and TRBJ2-7; possibly TRBD1 for D (5 bases). With 4 bases removed from V and 0 bases from J, the gap between germline ends came to 10 bases. Germline V CDR1 and CDR2: MGHDK, SYGVNS. This CDR3 is built from 14 residues. DNA of the CDR3: TGTGCCAGCAGTGGGTGGACAAACTCCTACGAGCAGTACTTC. It yields the protein CASSGWTNSYEQYF.

The V call is TRBV20-1, the J call TRBJ2-1; D ambiguous. The CDR3 runs to 14 residues. V was trimmed by 3 bases and J by 3 bases, leaving 12 bases between them. In germline, CDR1 is DFQATT, CDR2 SNEGSKA (reference sequence). In DNA, the CDR3 is TGCAGTGCTAGCGAAACCACTCTCTACAATGAGCAGTTCTTC. Its protein product is CSASETTLYNEQFF.

V and J are TRBV3-1 and TRBJ1-6, with D perhaps TRBD1 (5 bases). V gave up 7 bases and J gave up 5 bases, with 12 bases separating them. The CDR3 is 14 amino acids. CDR1 and CDR2 from the germline V gene are LGHDT and YNNKEL (reference sequence). CDR3 nucleotides: TGTGCCAGCACCCTAGACAGCGATAATTCACCCCTCCACTTT. Protein sequence: CASTLDSDNSPLHF.

The chain employs TRBV21-1 and TRBJ1-1. TRBV21-1 is assigned pseudogene status. The CDR3 is made up of 15 amino acids. CDR3 residues: CASTKNGDKNTEAFF. DNA of the CDR3: TGTGCCAGCACCAAGAATGGGGATAAGAACACTGAAGCTTTCTTT.

V usage is TRBV2 and J usage is TRBJ2-1, with D uncertain. Trimming took off 2 bases at V and 9 bases at J, with 8 bases between the two ends. CDR1 is SNHLY, CDR2 FYNNEI, per germline. CDR3 length: 12 amino acids. Written as DNA, the CDR3 is TGTGCCAGCAGTGAATGGGCTACTGAGCAGTTCTTC. This gives the protein CASSEWATEQFF.

The chain carries TRBV20-1 and TRBJ1-4; D possibly corresponds to TRBD1 (5 bases). Germline assignment: CDR1 DFQATT and CDR2 SNEGSKA (reference sequence). The CDR3 has 15 amino acids. V dropped 2 bases and J dropped 7 bases, with 17 bases sitting between them. The CDR3 DNA sequence: TGCAGTGCTAGACCGACACAGGTCCGGGGTGAAAAACTGTTTTTT. Translating gives CSARPTQVRGEKLFF.

The V gene is TRBV2, the J gene TRBJ2-3; D uncertain. Between the trimmed V and J ends, which lost 3 bases and 3 bases, there was a span of 16 bases. Germline V gene sequence: CDR1 SNHLY, CDR2 FYNNEI. The CDR3 runs to 16 residues. CDR3 protein: CASSEVQALGTDTQYF. The DNA for the CDR3 is TGTGCCAGCAGTGAGGTGCAAGCGCTAGGTACAGATACGCAGTATTTT.

The V call is TRBV5-4, the J call TRBJ2-7, with 10 bases identical to TRBD2. CDR1 and CDR2 from the germline V gene are SGHNT and YYREEE (reference sequence). The V gene end was trimmed by 3 bases and the J gene end by 7 bases; junction bases not matched to a gene: 13. This CDR3 comprises 16 residues. The CDR3 here is CASSSSGLAAYNEQYF. DNA for the CDR3: TGTGCCAGCAGCTCCTCCGGACTAGCGGCCTACAATGAGCAGTACTTC.

There are a few counts of this clonotype. The chain links TRBV27 to TRBJ2-1; D may be TRBD2 (6 bases). The germline gives CDR1 MNHEY, CDR2 SMNVEV (reference sequence). CDR3 length equals 15 residues. Trimming shortened V by 0 bases and J by 7 bases, and 13 bases separated the two germline ends. CDR3 amino acids: CASSLSRRVLNEQFF. The CDR3 DNA is TGTGCCAGCAGTTTATCTAGGAGGGTACTGAATGAGCAGTTCTTC.

A few counts support this clonotype. CDR3 DNA sequence: TGTGCCAGCAGCCATCTTAGCTCTGGGGCCAACGTCCTGACTTTC. As protein: CASSHLSSGANVLTF. The J gene is TRBJ2-6, the V gene TRBV4-2, with D hard to call. Trimming left V 3 bases short and J 0 bases short, with 6 bases between. Germline CDR1 LGHNA, CDR2 YNFKEQ. The CDR3 runs to 15 residues.

In its sample, this clonotype was seen a few times. The chain combines TRBV12-3 or TRBV12-4 with TRBJ2-3, with TRBD2 matching 9 bases. Unmatched junction bases numbered 6, after V lost 5 bases and J lost 0 bases. The CDR3 runs 16 residues. CDR3 DNA sequence: TGTGCCAGCAGTGGGGGACTAGCCTCTAGCACAGATACGCAGTATTTT. Its protein is CASSGGLASSTDTQYF.

In this sample, this clonotype turned up a few times. This rearrangement joins TRBV5-1 to TRBJ2-3; D might be TRBD2 (6 bases). The V end was cut by 4 bases, the J end by 5 bases, with 11 bases between. This CDR3 is 13 amino acids long. CDR1 is SGHRS and CDR2 is YFSETQ in the germline V gene. CDR3 amino acids: CASSGRLGDTQYF. The CDR3 DNA follows: TGCGCCAGCAGCGGACGACTAGGAGATACGCAGTATTTT.

This chain uses TRBV21-1 with TRBJ2-4. With the DNA end fitting TRBJ2-7 better, the J assignment may be wrong. TRBV21-1 has pseudogene status. CDR3 size: 14 residues. CDR3 bases: TGTGCCAGCAGCAGAGCTCTGGCCAAGGACGAGCAGTACTTC. Its protein product is CASSRALAKDEQYF.

V gene TRBV3-1 combines with J gene TRBJ2-4; TRBD2 is a possible D gene (7 bases). The J call may be incorrect, as the DNA end agrees better with TRBJ2-7. The CDR3 sequence is 15 residues long. The germline CDR1 and CDR2 sequences are LGHDT and YNNKEL (reference sequence). CDR3 sequence (DNA): TGTGCCAGCAGCCAAGTGGGGGGGCAGGCGTACGAGCAGTACTTC. It is translated as CASSQVGGQAYEQYF.

The genes are TRBV7-9 and TRBJ2-1; D is unclear. Germline lookup yields CDR1 SEHNR and CDR2 FQNEAQ (reference sequence). V was trimmed by 2 bases and J by 11 bases, leaving 10 bases between them. The length of the CDR3 is 12 residues. The CDR3, as DNA: TGTGCCAGCAGCTTACGACGCACCCAGCAGTTCTTC. Its translation: CASSLRRTQQFF.

The rearrangement joins TRBV4-2 to TRBJ2-1; 12 positions match TRBD2. The CDR3 contains 18 residues. CDR1 and CDR2 from the germline V gene are LGHNA and YNFKEQ. V lost 1 base and J lost 15; bases outside the gene matches: 19. The CDR3 DNA follows: TGTGCCAGCAGCCAAGTTACAAACCCCCTCTTGACTAGCGGGAGTACGTTCTTC. Protein: CASSQVTNPLLTSGSTFF.